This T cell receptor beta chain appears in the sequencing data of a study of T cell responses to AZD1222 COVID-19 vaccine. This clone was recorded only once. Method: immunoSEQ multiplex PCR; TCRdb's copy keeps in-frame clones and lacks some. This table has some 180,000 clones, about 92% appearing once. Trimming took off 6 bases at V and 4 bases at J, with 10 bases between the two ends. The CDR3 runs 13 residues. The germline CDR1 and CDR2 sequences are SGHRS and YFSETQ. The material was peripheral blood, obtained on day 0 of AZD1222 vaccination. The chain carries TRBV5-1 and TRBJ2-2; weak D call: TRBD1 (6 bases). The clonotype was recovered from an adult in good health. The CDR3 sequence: CASTEQGTGELFF. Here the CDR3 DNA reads TGCGCCAGCACTGAACAGGGCACCGGGGAGCTGTTTTTT.